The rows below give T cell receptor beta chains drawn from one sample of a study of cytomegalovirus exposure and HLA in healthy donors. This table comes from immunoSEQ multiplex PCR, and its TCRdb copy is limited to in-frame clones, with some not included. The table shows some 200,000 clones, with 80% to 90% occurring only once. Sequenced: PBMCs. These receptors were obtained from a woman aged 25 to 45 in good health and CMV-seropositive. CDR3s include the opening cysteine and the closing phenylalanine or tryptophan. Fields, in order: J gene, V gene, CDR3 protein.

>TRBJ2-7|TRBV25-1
CASSTLSSSYEQYF
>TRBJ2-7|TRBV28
CASSTLGTGGYEQYF
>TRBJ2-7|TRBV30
CAWSRLAGTYEQYF
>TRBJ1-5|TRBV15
CATSRQGSGQPQHF
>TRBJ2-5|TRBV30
CALTPRTIVETQYF
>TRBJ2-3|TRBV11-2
CASSSPGISTDTQYF
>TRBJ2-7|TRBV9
CASSVAPSGTYEQYF
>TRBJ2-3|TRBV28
CASSFTPGFRDTQYF
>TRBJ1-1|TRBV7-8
CASSADRVNTEAFF
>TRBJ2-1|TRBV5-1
CASSLGQGIGNEQFF
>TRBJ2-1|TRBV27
CASSYLESNEQFF
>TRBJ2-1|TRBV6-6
CASSYSIQVSYNEQFF
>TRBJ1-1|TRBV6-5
CASSYSGGSLTFF
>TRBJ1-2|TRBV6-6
CASSYGTGSYGYTF
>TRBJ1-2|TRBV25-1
CASSRASYGYTF
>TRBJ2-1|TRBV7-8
CASSTRVGLATNEQFF
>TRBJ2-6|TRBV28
CASKRGRGSGANVLTF
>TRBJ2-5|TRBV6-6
CASKIGTGQETQYF
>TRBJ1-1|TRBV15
CATSRERFSEAFF
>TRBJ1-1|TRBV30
CAWSVRGNTEAFF
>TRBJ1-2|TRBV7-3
CASSLEGAEGYTF
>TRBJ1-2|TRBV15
CATSRDLFRGTNYGYTF
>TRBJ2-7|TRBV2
CASTRTSEQYF
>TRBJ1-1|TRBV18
CASSPSESVPTEAFF